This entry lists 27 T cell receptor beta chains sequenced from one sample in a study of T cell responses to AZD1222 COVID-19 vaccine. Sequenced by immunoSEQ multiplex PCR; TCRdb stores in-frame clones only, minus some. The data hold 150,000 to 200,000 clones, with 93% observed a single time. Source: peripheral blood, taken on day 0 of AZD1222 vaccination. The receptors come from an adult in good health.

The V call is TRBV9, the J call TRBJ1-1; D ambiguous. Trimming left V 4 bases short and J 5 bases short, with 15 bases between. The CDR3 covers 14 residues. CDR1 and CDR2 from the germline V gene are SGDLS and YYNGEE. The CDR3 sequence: CASSLYPEKTEAFF. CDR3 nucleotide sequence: TGTGCCAGCAGCTTGTACCCGGAAAAGACTGAAGCTTTCTTT.

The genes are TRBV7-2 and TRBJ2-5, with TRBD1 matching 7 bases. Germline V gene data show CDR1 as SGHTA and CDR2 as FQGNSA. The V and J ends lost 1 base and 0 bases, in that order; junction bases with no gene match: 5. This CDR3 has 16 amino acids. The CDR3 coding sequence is TGTGCCAGCAGCTTAGAAGGGACAGTTTACCAAGAGACCCAGTACTTC. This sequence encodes CASSLEGTVYQETQYF.

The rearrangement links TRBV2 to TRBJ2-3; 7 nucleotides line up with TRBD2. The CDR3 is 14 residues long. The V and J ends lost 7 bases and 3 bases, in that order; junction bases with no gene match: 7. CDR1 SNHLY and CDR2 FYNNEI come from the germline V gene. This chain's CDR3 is CASNGGGPTDTQYF. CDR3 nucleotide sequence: TGTGCCAGCAACGGCGGGGGACCGACAGATACGCAGTATTTT.

The CDR3 loop reads CAIRTGDLYNSPLHF. The CDR3, as DNA: TGTGCCATCAGGACAGGGGATCTATATAATTCACCCCTCCACTTT. V gene TRBV10-3 combines with J gene TRBJ1-6; 8 positions agree with TRBD1. The CDR3 loop spans 15 amino acids. The V gene end was trimmed by 6 bases and the J gene end by 4 bases; junction bases not matched to a gene: 5. The germline V gene encodes CDR1 ENHRY and CDR2 SYGVKD.

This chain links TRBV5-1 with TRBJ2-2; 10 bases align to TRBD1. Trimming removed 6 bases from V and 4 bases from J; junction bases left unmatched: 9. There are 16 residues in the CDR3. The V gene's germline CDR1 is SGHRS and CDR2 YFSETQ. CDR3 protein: CASKVEGTGATGELFF. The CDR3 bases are TGCGCCAGCAAGGTGGAGGGGACAGGGGCCACCGGGGAGCTGTTTTTT. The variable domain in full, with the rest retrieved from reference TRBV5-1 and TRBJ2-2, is KAGVTQTPRYLIKTRGQQVTLSCSPISGHRSVSWYQQTPGQGLQFLFEYFSETQRNKGNFPGRFSGRQFSNSRSEMNVSTLELGDSALYLCASKVEGTGATGELFFGEGSRLTVL.

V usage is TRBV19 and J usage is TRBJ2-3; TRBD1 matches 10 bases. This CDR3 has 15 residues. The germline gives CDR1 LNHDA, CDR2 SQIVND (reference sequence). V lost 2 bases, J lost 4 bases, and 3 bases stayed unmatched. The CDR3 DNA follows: TGTGCCAGTAGTATATTGACAGGGGGCGCAGATACGCAGTATTTT. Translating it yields CASSILTGGADTQYF.

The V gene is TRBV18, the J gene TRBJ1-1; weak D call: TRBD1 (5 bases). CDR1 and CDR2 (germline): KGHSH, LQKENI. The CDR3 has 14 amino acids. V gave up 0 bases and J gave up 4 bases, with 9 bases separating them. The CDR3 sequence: CASSPPWGSTEAFF. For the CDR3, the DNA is TGTGCCAGCTCACCACCGTGGGGGAGCACTGAAGCTTTCTTT. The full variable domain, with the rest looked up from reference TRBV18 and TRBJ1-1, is NAGVMQNPRHLVRRRGQEARLRCSPMKGHSHVYWYRQLPEEGLKFMVYLQKENIIDESGMPKERFSAEFPKEGPSILRIQQVVRGDSAAYFCASSPPWGSTEAFFGQGTRLTVV.

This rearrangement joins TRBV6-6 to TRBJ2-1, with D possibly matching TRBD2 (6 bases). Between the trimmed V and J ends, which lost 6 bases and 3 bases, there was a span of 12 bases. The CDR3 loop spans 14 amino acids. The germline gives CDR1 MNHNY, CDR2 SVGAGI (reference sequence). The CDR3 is CASRSEDYYNEQFF. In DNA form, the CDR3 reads TGTGCCAGCAGATCGGAGGACTACTACAATGAGCAGTTCTTC.

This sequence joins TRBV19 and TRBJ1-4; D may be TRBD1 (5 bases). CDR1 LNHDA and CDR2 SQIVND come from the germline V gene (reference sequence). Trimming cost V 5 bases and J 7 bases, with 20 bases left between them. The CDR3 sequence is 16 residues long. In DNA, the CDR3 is TGTGCCAGTAGTCCGAGTTCTCCAGGGTTGGGTGAAAAACTGTTTTTT. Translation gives CASSPSSPGLGEKLFF.

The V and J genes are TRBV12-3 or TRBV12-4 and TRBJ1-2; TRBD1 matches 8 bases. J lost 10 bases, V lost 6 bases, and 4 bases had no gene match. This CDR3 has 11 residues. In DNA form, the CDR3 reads TGTGCCAGCAGGGACAGGGCTTACTACACCTTC. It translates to CASRDRAYYTF.

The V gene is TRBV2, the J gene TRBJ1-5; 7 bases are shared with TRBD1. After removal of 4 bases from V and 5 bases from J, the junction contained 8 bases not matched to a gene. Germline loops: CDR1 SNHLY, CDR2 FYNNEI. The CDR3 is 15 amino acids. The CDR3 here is CASSAGTESYQPQHF. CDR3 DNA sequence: TGTGCCAGCAGTGCCGGGACAGAGAGTTATCAGCCCCAGCATTTT.

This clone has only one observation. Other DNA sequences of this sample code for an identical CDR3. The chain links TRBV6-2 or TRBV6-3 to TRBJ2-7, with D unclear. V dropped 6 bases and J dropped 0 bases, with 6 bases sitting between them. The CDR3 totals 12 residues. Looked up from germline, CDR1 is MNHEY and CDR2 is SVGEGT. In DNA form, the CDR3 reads TGTGCCAGCAGCGGCAGCTCCTACGAGCAGTACTTC. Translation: CASSGSSYEQYF.

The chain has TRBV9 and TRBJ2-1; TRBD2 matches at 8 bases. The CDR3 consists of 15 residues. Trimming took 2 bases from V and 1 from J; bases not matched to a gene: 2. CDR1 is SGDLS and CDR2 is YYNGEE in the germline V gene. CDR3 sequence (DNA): TGTGCCAGCAGCGTCAAGCGGGAGTCCTACAATGAGCAGTTCTTC. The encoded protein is CASSVKRESYNEQFF.

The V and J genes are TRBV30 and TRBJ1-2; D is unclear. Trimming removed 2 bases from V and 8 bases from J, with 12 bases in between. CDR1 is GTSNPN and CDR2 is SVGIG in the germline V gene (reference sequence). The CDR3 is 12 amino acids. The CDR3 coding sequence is TGTGCCTGGAGTCTGTCGTCCGGGGGCTACACCTTC. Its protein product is CAWSLSSGGYTF. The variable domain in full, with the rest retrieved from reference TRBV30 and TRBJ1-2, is SQTIHQWPATLVQPVGSPLSLECTVEGTSNPNLYWYRQAAGRGLQLLFYSVGIGQISSEVPQNLSASRPQDRQFILSSKKLLLSDSGFYLCAWSLSSGGYTFGSGTRLTVV.

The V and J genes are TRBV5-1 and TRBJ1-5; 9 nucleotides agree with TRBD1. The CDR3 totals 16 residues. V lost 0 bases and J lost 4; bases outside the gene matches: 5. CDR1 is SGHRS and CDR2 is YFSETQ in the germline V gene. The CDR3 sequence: CASSLAGQGLNQPQHF. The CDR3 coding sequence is TGCGCCAGCAGCTTGGCGGGACAGGGATTGAATCAGCCCCAGCATTTT. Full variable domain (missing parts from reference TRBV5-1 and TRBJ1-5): KAGVTQTPRYLIKTRGQQVTLSCSPISGHRSVSWYQQTPGQGLQFLFEYFSETQRNKGNFPGRFSGRQFSNSRSEMNVSTLELGDSALYLCASSLAGQGLNQPQHFGDGTRLSIL.

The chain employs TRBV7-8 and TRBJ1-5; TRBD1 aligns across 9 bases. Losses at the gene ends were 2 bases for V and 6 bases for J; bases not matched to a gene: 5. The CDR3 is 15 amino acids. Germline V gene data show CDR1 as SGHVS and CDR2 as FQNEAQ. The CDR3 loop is CASSLTGGASQPQHF. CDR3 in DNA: TGTGCCAGCAGCTTAACAGGGGGCGCGTCTCAGCCCCAGCATTTT.

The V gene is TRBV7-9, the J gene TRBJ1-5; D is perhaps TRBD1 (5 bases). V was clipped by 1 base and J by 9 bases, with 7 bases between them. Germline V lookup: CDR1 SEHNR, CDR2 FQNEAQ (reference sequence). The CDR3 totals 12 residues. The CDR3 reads CASSLEGRPQHF. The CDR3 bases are TGTGCCAGCAGCTTAGAGGGGAGGCCCCAGCATTTT.

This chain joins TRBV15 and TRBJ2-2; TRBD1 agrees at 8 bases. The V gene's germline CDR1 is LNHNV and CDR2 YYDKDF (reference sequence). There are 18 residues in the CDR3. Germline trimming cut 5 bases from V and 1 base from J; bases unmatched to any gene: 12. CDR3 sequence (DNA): TGTGCCACCAGCTCACCCCAGGGGGCGACAGTGAACACCGGGGAGCTGTTTTTT. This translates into CATSSPQGATVNTGELFF.

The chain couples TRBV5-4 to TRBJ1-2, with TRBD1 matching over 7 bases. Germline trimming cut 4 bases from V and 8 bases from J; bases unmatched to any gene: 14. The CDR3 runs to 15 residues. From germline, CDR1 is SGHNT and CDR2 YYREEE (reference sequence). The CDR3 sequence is CASSPDRVFFEGYTF. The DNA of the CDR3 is TGTGCCAGCAGCCCCGACAGGGTTTTCTTCGAAGGCTACACCTTC.

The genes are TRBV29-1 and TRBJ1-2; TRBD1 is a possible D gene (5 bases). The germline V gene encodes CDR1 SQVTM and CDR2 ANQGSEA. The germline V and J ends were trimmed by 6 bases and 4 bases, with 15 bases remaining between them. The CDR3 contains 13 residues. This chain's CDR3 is CSVPAGWAYGYTF. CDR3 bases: TGCAGCGTCCCGGCAGGGTGGGCCTATGGCTACACCTTC.

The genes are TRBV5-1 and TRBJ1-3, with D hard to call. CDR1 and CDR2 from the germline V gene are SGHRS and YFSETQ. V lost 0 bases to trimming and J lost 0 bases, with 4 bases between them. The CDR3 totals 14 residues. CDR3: CASSLANSGNTIYF. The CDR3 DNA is TGCGCCAGCAGCTTGGCGAACTCTGGAAACACCATATATTTT.

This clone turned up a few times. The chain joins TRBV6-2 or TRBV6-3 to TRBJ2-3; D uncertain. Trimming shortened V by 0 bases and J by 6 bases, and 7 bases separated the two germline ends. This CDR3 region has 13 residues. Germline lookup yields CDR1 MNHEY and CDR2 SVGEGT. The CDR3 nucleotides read TGTGCCAGCAGTTACTCGAGTTCTGATACGCAGTATTTT. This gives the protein CASSYSSSDTQYF.

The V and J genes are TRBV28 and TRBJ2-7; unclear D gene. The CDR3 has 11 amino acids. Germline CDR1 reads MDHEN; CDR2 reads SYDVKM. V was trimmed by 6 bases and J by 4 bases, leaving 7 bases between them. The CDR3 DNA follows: TGTGCCAGCAGGACTGTGTACGAGCAGTACTTC. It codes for CASRTVYEQYF.

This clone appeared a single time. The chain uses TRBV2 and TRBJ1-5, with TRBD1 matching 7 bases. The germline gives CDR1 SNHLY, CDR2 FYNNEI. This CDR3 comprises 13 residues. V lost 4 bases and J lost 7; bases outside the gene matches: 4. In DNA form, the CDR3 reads TGTGCCAGCAGTGGACAGGGTCGGCAGCCCCAGCATTTT. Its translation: CASSGQGRQPQHF.

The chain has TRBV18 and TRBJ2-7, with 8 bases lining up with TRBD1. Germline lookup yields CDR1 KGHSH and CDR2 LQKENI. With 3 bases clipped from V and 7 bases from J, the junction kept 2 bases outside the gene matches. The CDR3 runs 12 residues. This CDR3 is CASSPRTGEQYF. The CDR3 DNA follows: TGTGCCAGCTCACCGAGGACAGGGGAGCAGTACTTC.

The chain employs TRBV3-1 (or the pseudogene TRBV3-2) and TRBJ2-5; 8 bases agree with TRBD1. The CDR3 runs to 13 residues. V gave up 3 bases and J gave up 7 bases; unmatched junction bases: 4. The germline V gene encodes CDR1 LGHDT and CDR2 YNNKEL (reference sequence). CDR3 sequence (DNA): TGTGCCAGCAGCCAGACAGGGGCTGCGACCCAGTACTTC. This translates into CASSQTGAATQYF.

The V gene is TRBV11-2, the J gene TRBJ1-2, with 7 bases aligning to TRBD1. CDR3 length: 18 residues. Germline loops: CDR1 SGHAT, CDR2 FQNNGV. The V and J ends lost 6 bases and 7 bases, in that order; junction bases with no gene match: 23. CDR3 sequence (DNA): TGTGCCAGCAGTAAACATGGGGGCGTCGGGACAGTGGGAAGTGGCTACACCTTC. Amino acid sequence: CASSKHGGVGTVGSGYTF.